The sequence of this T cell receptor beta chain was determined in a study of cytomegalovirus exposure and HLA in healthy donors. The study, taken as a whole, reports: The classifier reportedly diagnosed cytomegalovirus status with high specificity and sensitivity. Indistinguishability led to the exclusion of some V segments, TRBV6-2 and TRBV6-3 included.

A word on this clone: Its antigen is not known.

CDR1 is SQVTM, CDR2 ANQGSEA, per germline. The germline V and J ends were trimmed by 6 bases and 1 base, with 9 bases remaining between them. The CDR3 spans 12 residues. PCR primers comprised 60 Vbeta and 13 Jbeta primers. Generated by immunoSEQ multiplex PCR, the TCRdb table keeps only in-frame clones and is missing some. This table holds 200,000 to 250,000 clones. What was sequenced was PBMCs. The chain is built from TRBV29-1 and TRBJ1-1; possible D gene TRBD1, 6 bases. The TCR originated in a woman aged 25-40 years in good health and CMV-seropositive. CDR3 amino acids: CSVGQTNTEAFF. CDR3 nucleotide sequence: TGCAGCGTCGGACAGACGAACACTGAAGCTTTCTTT.